The clone carrying this T cell receptor beta chain was seen just once. The data were obtained in a study of blood T cell repertoires in COVID-19. The protocol was immunoSEQ multiplex PCR, while the TCRdb copy is restricted to in-frame clones and leaves out a portion. This table has 250,000 to 350,000 clones, about 85% appearing once. This CDR3 spans 15 amino acids. Trimming stripped 5 bases from V and 0 bases from J, with 13 bases between. From germline, CDR1 is SGHAT and CDR2 FQNNGV. The source material was peripheral blood. This sequence joins TRBV11-2 and TRBJ1-2; D ambiguous. The clonotype comes from a human donor with COVID-19, enrolled during active disease. The donor label of this sample is uncertain. The CDR3 here is CASSPQRQANYGYTF. The CDR3 DNA follows: TGTGCCAGCAGCCCGCAGCGCCAAGCTAACTATGGCTACACCTTC.